The 22 T cell receptor beta chains below all came from one sample that was sequenced in a study of graft-versus-host responses after intestinal transplantation. These receptors are not linked to any known antigen. Repertoires were generated with immunoSEQ multiplex PCR, while TCRdb's copy carries only in-frame clones and drops some. Of some 92,000 clones in the sample, around nine tenths were seen once. The sequences come from unstimulated CD4+ T cells sorted from spleen or lymph node cells, collected before intestinal transplant. The receptors come from a human donor who received an intestinal transplant.

The chain has TRBV9 and TRBJ2-5; D may correspond to TRBD1 or TRBD2 (5 bases each). Trimming left V 0 bases short and J 2 bases short, with 11 bases between. CDR1 and CDR2 from the germline V gene are SGDLS and YYNGEE. This CDR3 contains 15 residues. The CDR3 coding sequence is TGTGCCAGCAGCGTAGGGGACGAAATACAAGAGACCCAGTACTTC. Amino acids: CASSVGDEIQETQYF.

The chain recombines TRBV7-9 with TRBJ2-2, with 8 bases identical to TRBD2. Losses at the gene ends were 5 bases for V and 6 bases for J; bases not matched to a gene: 11. Germline CDR1 and CDR2: SEHNR and FQNEAQ (reference sequence). The CDR3 is 16 amino acids. CDR3 in amino acids: CASSPQTGGPSGELFF. The CDR3 DNA reads TGTGCCAGCAGCCCACAAACGGGAGGGCCCTCCGGGGAGCTGTTTTTT. Full variable domain (outside the CDR3, taken from reference TRBV7-9 and TRBJ2-2): DTGVSQNPRHKITKRGQNVTFRCDPISEHNRLYWYRQTLGQGPEFLTYFQNEAQLEKSRLLSDRFSAERPKGSFSTLEIQRTEQGDSAMYLCASSPQTGGPSGELFFGEGSRLTVL.

The J gene is TRBJ2-1, the V gene TRBV5-1; D might be TRBD1 (5 bases). Trimming cost V 0 bases and J 7 bases, with 14 bases left between them. Germline loops: CDR1 SGHRS, CDR2 YFSETQ. The CDR3 extends over 15 amino acids. CDR3 region: CASSLDGAGENEQFF. The CDR3 region has the DNA TGCGCCAGCAGCTTGGATGGGGCTGGCGAGAATGAGCAGTTCTTC.

The V gene is TRBV4-2, the J gene TRBJ2-3, with 11 bases aligning to TRBD2. Germline trimming cut 0 bases from V and 5 bases from J; bases unmatched to any gene: 16. This CDR3 has 20 amino acids. CDR1 LGHNA and CDR2 YNFKEQ come from the germline V gene. CDR3 sequence (DNA): TGTGCCAGCAGCCAAGATAGCGGGAGGGCCTCTCTCGACGTTAAAGATACGCAGTATTTT. This encodes CASSQDSGRASLDVKDTQYF.

This chain uses TRBV9 with TRBJ1-2; D call uncertain. Per the germline V gene, CDR1 is SGDLS and CDR2 is YYNGEE. V was cut by 0 bases and J by 2 bases, with 8 bases left in between. The CDR3 length is 14 residues. The CDR3 DNA follows: TGTGCCAGCAGCGTAGGCCTGGAAAACTATGGCTACACCTTC. Protein sequence: CASSVGLENYGYTF.

This rearrangement joins TRBV2 to TRBJ2-5; 9 bases are shared with TRBD2. With V trimmed by 5 bases and J by 4 bases, 5 bases remained unmatched. Germline assignment: CDR1 SNHLY and CDR2 FYNNEI. The CDR3 is 14 residues long. The CDR3 nucleotides read TGTGCCAGCAGTTTAGCGGGAGTAGGAGAGACCCAGTACTTC. Encoded protein: CASSLAGVGETQYF.

This chain links TRBV5-1 with TRBJ1-1, with a possible D match to TRBD1 (5 bases). CDR3 size: 13 residues. Germline V lookup: CDR1 SGHRS, CDR2 YFSETQ. V lost 0 bases, J lost 4 bases, and 7 bases lay in between. CDR3 DNA: TGCGCCAGCAGCTTGGACGGGGCCACTGAAGCTTTCTTT. Encoded protein: CASSLDGATEAFF.

The chain couples TRBV5-6 to TRBJ1-1; D remains ambiguous. The V end lost 1 base, the J end lost 7 bases, and 11 bases lay between the germline ends. This CDR3 region has 13 residues. Per germline, CDR1 SGHDT and CDR2 YYEEEE. In DNA form, the CDR3 reads TGTGCCAGCAGCTTGATTCAACCAGGTGAAGCTTTCTTT. It translates to CASSLIQPGEAFF.

V and J are TRBV18 and TRBJ2-2; D remains unclear. V lost 3 bases and J lost 6, with 8 bases in between. The CDR3 is made up of 13 amino acids. Per germline, CDR1 KGHSH and CDR2 LQKENI. The CDR3 loop is CASSPQEAGELFF. CDR3 nucleotides: TGTGCCAGCTCACCCCAAGAGGCCGGGGAGCTGTTTTTT.

This clone was seen just once. The CDR3 sequence is CASSTVSTGELFF. The DNA for the CDR3 is TGTGCCAGTAGTACCGTCAGCACCGGGGAGCTGTTTTTT. The J gene is TRBJ2-2, the V gene TRBV19; D remains unclear. In germline, CDR1 is LNHDA, CDR2 SQIVND (reference sequence). Trimming took off 4 bases at V and 4 bases at J, with 7 bases between the two ends. The CDR3 has 13 residues.

The chain's CDR3 is CASSDTRNTEAFF. CDR3 nucleotide sequence: TGTGCCAGCAGCGACACGCGGAACACTGAAGCTTTCTTT. The chain joins TRBV7-3 to TRBJ1-1; no clear D gene. The CDR3 loop spans 13 amino acids. V lost 5 bases to trimming and J lost 1 base, with 8 bases between them. CDR1 is SGHTA, CDR2 FQGTGA, per germline.

The J gene is TRBJ2-7, the V gene TRBV7-7; no clear D. Germline-derived CDR1 and CDR2 are SSHAT and FNYEAQ (reference sequence). The CDR3 is made up of 21 amino acids. V dropped 3 bases and J dropped 3 bases, with 33 bases sitting between them. CDR3 nucleotides: TGTGCCAGCAGCTTTTATTTATGCGTAGACTGGCAGCGACTTTATTACTACGAGCAGTACTTC. This sequence encodes CASSFYLCVDWQRLYYYEQYF.

The J gene is TRBJ2-7, the V gene TRBV28; D gene unclear. Germline lookup yields CDR1 MDHEN and CDR2 SYDVKM. CDR3 size: 13 residues. V shed 10 bases and J shed 0 bases, with 13 bases lying between them. CDR3 coding DNA: TGTGCCATCAGGCCTCCGAGCTCCTACGAGCAGTACTTC. This encodes CAIRPPSSYEQYF.

The CDR3 loop reads CASKLGRTGELFF. CDR3 bases: TGTGCCAGCAAGTTGGGGCGCACCGGGGAGCTGTTTTTT. The chain combines TRBV2 with TRBJ2-2, with a weak D call TRBD1 (5 bases). The CDR3 sequence is 13 residues long. V lost 7 bases and J lost 4, with 10 bases in between. Germline V CDR1 and CDR2: SNHLY, FYNNEI.

The chain employs TRBV5-4 and TRBJ2-6; D may be TRBD1 (5 bases). Looked up from germline, CDR1 is SGHNT and CDR2 is YYREEE (reference sequence). The V gene lost 4 bases and the J gene lost 0 bases, with 11 bases spanning the gap. The CDR3 consists of 16 residues. The CDR3 reads CASSHRTSSGANVLTF. CDR3 sequence (DNA): TGTGCCAGCAGCCACAGGACGTCCTCTGGGGCCAACGTCCTGACTTTC.

The chain is built from TRBV5-1 and TRBJ2-5; D may correspond to TRBD1 or TRBD2 (6 bases each). The J call may be in error: the DNA end matches TRBJ2-7 better. The CDR3 has 16 residues. The germline CDR1 and CDR2 sequences are SGHRS and YFSETQ. For the CDR3, the DNA is TGCGCCAGCAGCCCCGGAGGGGGACAAGGAAACTACGAGCAGTACTTC. This translates into CASSPGGGQGNYEQYF.

Here the CDR3 DNA reads TGCGCCAGCAGCCCTCACGGACAGGGAGGAGAGACCCAGTACTTC. Translating gives CASSPHGQGGETQYF. The chain joins TRBV5-1 to TRBJ2-5, with 8 bases lining up with TRBD1. CDR1 SGHRS and CDR2 YFSETQ come from the germline V gene. CDR3 length: 15 amino acids. J gave up 4 bases and V 4 bases, and 9 bases lay outside the gene matches.

The J gene is TRBJ2-4, the V gene TRBV2; 11 bases agree with TRBD2. V was pared by 4 bases and J by 0 bases, with 11 bases of the junction left unmatched. Germline CDR1 reads SNHLY; CDR2 reads FYNNEI. This CDR3 is 19 amino acids long. The CDR3 reads CASSAQPLTSGRAKNIQYF. CDR3 DNA sequence: TGTGCCAGCAGTGCCCAACCCCTAACTAGCGGGAGAGCCAAAAACATTCAGTACTTC.

The chain recombines TRBV5-1 with TRBJ2-7; the match to TRBD1 covers 7 bases. Losses at the gene ends were 4 bases for V and 5 bases for J; bases not matched to a gene: 12. CDR3 length: 15 amino acids. Germline CDR1 and CDR2: SGHRS and YFSETQ. The DNA of the CDR3 is TGCGCCAGCAGCCACGGGACAGCCCTTAGGGACGAGCAGTACTTC. It is translated as CASSHGTALRDEQYF.

The chain combines TRBV6-1 with TRBJ1-2; D might be TRBD1 (5 bases). The germline V gene encodes CDR1 MNHNS and CDR2 SASEGT. V shed 5 bases and J shed 8 bases, with 15 bases lying between them. The CDR3 is 13 residues long. The CDR3 DNA sequence: TGTGCCAGCAGTTTCCGGGGGATGGTCGGCTACACCTTC. This encodes CASSFRGMVGYTF.

V usage is TRBV5-1 and J usage is TRBJ2-2; no firm D call. Trimming removed 5 bases from V and 2 bases from J, with 13 bases in between. This CDR3 has 15 residues. The germline V gene encodes CDR1 SGHRS and CDR2 YFSETQ. CDR3 nucleotides: TGCGCCAGCAGTGACCGGGCCATCAACACCGGGGAGCTGTTTTTT. Its protein product is CASSDRAINTGELFF.

This clone occurred a few times. This chain joins TRBV5-1 and TRBJ2-1, with 7 bases that match TRBD2. CDR1 SGHRS and CDR2 YFSETQ come from the germline V gene. There are 14 residues in the CDR3. V dropped 3 bases and J dropped 4; count of bases not matched to a gene: 4. The CDR3 is CASSSGTIYNEQFF. CDR3 in DNA: TGCGCCAGCAGCTCCGGGACTATATACAATGAGCAGTTCTTC.